Listed here are 21 T cell receptor beta chains from one sample, sequenced in a study of OX40 agonist ivuxolimab in advanced cancers. Produced via immunoSEQ multiplex PCR; TCRdb's table is partial and in-frame only. The sample includes 70,000 or so clones, roughly 86% seen only once; the top ten take roughly 8.6%. Sequencing was performed on CD4+ or CD8+ T cells sorted from blood, taken in a trial of the OX40 agonist ivuxolimab. These receptors came from an adult with an advanced solid tumor such as melanoma, head and neck, liver or kidney cancer.

The gene calls are TRBV5-4 and TRBJ2-3; 12 positions match TRBD2. Trimming took 1 base from V and 9 from J; bases not matched to a gene: 6. The germline V gene has CDR1 SGHNT and CDR2 YYREEE (reference sequence). The CDR3 has 15 residues. CDR3 in amino acids: CASSLNLAGGPTQYF. The CDR3 region has the DNA TGTGCCAGCAGCTTGAATCTAGCGGGGGGGCCGACGCAGTATTTT.

The chain links TRBV15 to TRBJ1-5; D perhaps matches TRBD1 (5 bases). CDR3 size: 13 residues. Germline CDR1 is LNHNV and CDR2 is YYDKDF (reference sequence). The V end lost 7 bases, the J end lost 5 bases, and 12 bases lay between the germline ends. CDR3 in amino acids: CATTGQVDQPQHF. CDR3 nucleotide sequence: TGTGCCACCACGGGGCAGGTTGATCAGCCCCAGCATTTT.

V usage is TRBV9 and J usage is TRBJ2-1; TRBD2 matches 12 bases. Germline values: CDR1 SGDLS, CDR2 YYNGEE. Trimming took 0 bases from V and 10 from J; bases not matched to a gene: 11. This CDR3 spans 17 amino acids. Here the CDR3 DNA reads TGTGCCAGCAGCGTAGGGGCTAGCGGGAGGGCTGTCACGGAGCAGTTCTTC. Its translation is CASSVGASGRAVTEQFF.

The chain employs TRBV30 and TRBJ1-6; D remains ambiguous. The CDR3 consists of 12 residues. Trimming took off 4 bases at V and 5 bases at J, with 6 bases between the two ends. Germline CDR1 GTSNPN, CDR2 SVGIG (reference sequence). CDR3 DNA: TGTGCCTGGACACTGAATAATTCACCCCTCCACTTT. Translation: CAWTLNNSPLHF.

The V and J genes are TRBV12-5 and TRBJ1-3; a possible D gene is TRBD1 (5 bases). V was clipped by 1 base and J by 4 bases, with 11 bases between them. The CDR3 loop spans 15 amino acids. CDR1 and CDR2 (germline): LGHNT, FRNRAP. CDR3 residues: CASGLGGTDGNTIYF. CDR3 sequence (DNA): TGTGCTAGTGGTTTGGGAGGGACCGACGGAAACACCATATATTTT.

This rearrangement joins TRBV6-5 to TRBJ2-7; 8 bases map to TRBD2. The CDR3 contains 15 residues. Trimming at V came to 2 bases and at J to 1 base, leaving 4 bases not matched to a gene. Germline CDR1 is MNHEY and CDR2 is SVGAGI. The CDR3 reads CASSYAGGPSYEQYF. The CDR3 DNA reads as TGTGCCAGCAGTTACGCGGGGGGCCCGTCCTACGAGCAGTACTTC.

V usage is TRBV7-6 and J usage is TRBJ1-1, with TRBD1 identical over 8 bases. The trim removed 3 bases at V and 1 base at J, leaving 4 bases unmatched. This CDR3 has 15 residues. Germline CDR1 reads SGHVS; CDR2 reads FNYEAQ. DNA for the CDR3: TGTGCCAGCAGCTTTCAGGGGGCATCGAACACTGAAGCTTTCTTT. Protein sequence: CASSFQGASNTEAFF.

This chain joins TRBV30 and TRBJ1-5; 10 nucleotides line up with TRBD1. V lost 4 bases, J lost 0 bases, and 9 bases stayed unmatched. The CDR3 loop spans 17 amino acids. Germline assignment: CDR1 GTSNPN and CDR2 SVGIG (reference sequence). In nucleotides, the CDR3 is TGTGCCTGGACCCCCGGGACAGGGGTTGGTAGCAATCAGCCCCAGCATTTT. This gives the protein CAWTPGTGVGSNQPQHF.

V usage is TRBV27 and J usage is TRBJ1-2, with 8 bases that match TRBD1. The V gene's germline CDR1 is MNHEY and CDR2 SMNVEV (reference sequence). This CDR3 is 13 amino acids long. J was trimmed by 4 bases and V by 6 bases; bases with no gene match: 4. This CDR3 reads CASSPDRGYGYTF. Here the CDR3 DNA reads TGTGCCAGCAGCCCCGACAGGGGCTATGGCTACACCTTC.

The V and J genes are TRBV10-3 and TRBJ2-5; 11 positions match TRBD2. Trimming took 3 bases from V and 3 from J; bases not matched to a gene: 3. Looked up from germline, CDR1 is ENHRY and CDR2 is SYGVKD. The CDR3 is 15 residues long. The CDR3: CAISDRGLAEETQYF. The CDR3 region has the DNA TGTGCCATCAGTGATAGGGGACTAGCGGAAGAGACCCAGTACTTC.

This chain connects TRBV6-5 to TRBJ2-5, with no clear D. V shed 2 bases and J shed 4 bases, with 11 bases lying between them. Germline CDR1 is MNHEY and CDR2 is SVGAGI. The CDR3 has 14 amino acids. The CDR3 DNA follows: TGTGCCAGCAGTTACATGGGGTTCGGAGAGACCCAGTACTTC. This codes for CASSYMGFGETQYF.

The chain couples TRBV19 to TRBJ1-1, with 7 bases that match TRBD1. Germline V gives CDR1 LNHDA, CDR2 SQIVND (reference sequence). The V and J ends lost 7 bases and 4 bases, in that order; junction bases with no gene match: 12. CDR3 length: 15 amino acids. Written as DNA, the CDR3 is TGTGCCAGTACCCCGCCGGGCAGGGGGGGCACTGAAGCTTTCTTT. Its translation is CASTPPGRGGTEAFF.

This chain uses TRBV11-2 with TRBJ2-5, with D maybe TRBD1 (6 bases). CDR1 is SGHAT, CDR2 FQNNGV, per germline. With 6 bases removed from V and 5 bases from J, the gap between germline ends came to 19 bases. This CDR3 has 15 residues. CDR3 sequence: CASRSPGTLSETQYF. The DNA for the CDR3 is TGTGCCAGCAGGTCCCCGGGGACACTGTCGGAGACCCAGTACTTC.

This chain joins TRBV2 and TRBJ2-7; D is undetermined. CDR3 length equals 14 residues. The V end lost 6 bases, the J end lost 0 bases, and 12 bases lay between the germline ends. Germline CDR1 SNHLY, CDR2 FYNNEI. Here the CDR3 reads CASRLQESSYEQYF. The CDR3 region has the DNA TGTGCCAGCAGGTTGCAGGAGAGCTCCTACGAGCAGTACTTC.

This rearrangement joins TRBV2 to TRBJ1-5, with D possibly matching TRBD1 (5 bases). Deletions cut 11 bases from V and 0 bases from J, with 14 bases between. The CDR3 extends over 14 amino acids. CDR1 is SNHLY, CDR2 FYNNEI, per germline. The CDR3 DNA follows: TGTGCCCTCGGGGGAAGCCTTAGCAATCAGCCCCAGCATTTT. Amino acid sequence: CALGGSLSNQPQHF.

This clone occurred a few times. The chain is built from TRBV6-4 and TRBJ2-1; 12 nucleotides match TRBD2. Looked up from germline, CDR1 is MRHNA and CDR2 is SNTAGT. CDR3 length: 16 amino acids. Unmatched junction bases numbered 5, after V lost 4 bases and J lost 4 bases. DNA of the CDR3: TGTGCCAGCAGTGTGTCTAGCGGGGGGGCGTACAATGAGCAGTTCTTC. It encodes CASSVSSGGAYNEQFF.

The chain couples TRBV28 to TRBJ2-1, with D maybe TRBD1 (6 bases). V lost 7 bases and J 3 bases, leaving 16 bases between the germline ends. The CDR3 runs 15 residues. Germline V gene data show CDR1 as MDHEN and CDR2 as SYDVKM. The CDR3 protein is CASTSTGKIYNEQFF. The CDR3, as DNA: TGTGCCAGCACCTCGACAGGCAAAATCTACAATGAGCAGTTCTTC.

The rearrangement uses TRBV7-2 and TRBJ1-4, with TRBD1 as a possible D gene (5 bases). Germline lookup yields CDR1 SGHTA and CDR2 FQGNSA. V was cut by 3 bases and J by 3 bases, with 14 bases left in between. The CDR3 loop spans 16 amino acids. CDR3 region: CASSLYNGGSNEKLFF. In DNA, the CDR3 is TGTGCCAGCAGCTTGTACAACGGGGGTTCTAATGAAAAACTGTTTTTT.

The chain is built from TRBV5-4 and TRBJ2-7, with 8 bases identical to TRBD2. Per germline, CDR1 SGHNT and CDR2 YYREEE (reference sequence). This CDR3 spans 19 amino acids. V shed 3 bases and J 5 bases; nucleotides not matched to a gene: 22. CDR3 region: CASSSPGPTVGGSGNEQYF. The CDR3 region has the DNA TGTGCCAGCAGCTCACCGGGGCCAACGGTAGGAGGTAGCGGGAACGAGCAGTACTTC.

The sample holds one count of this clone. The chain joins TRBV5-4 to TRBJ1-1, with D uncertain. This CDR3 is 12 amino acids long. Trimming took 7 bases from V and 1 from J, leaving 8 bases between them. Germline lookup yields CDR1 SGHNT and CDR2 YYREEE (reference sequence). CDR3 residues: CASGRGNTEAFF. CDR3 in DNA: TGTGCCAGCGGCCGGGGGAACACTGAAGCTTTCTTT.

V usage is TRBV6-1 and J usage is TRBJ2-1; D uncertain. V gave up 0 bases and J gave up 6 bases, with 9 bases separating them. CDR1 is MNHNS, CDR2 SASEGT, per germline. CDR3 length equals 14 residues. The chain's CDR3 is CASSEARPGNEQFF. The CDR3 DNA is TGTGCCAGCAGTGAAGCGAGGCCAGGCAATGAGCAGTTCTTC.